These 8 T cell receptor beta chains came from one sample sequenced in a study of blood T cell repertoires in COVID-19 (TCRdb year 2020). The protocol used for the library was the immunoSEQ multiplex PCR assay. TCRdb holds this immuneACCESS table with in-frame rearrangements only. Some clones are missing; in checked studies, unresolved V genes explain under half, and the rest has no known cause. Here the sample has about 270,000 clones; approximately 88% occur a single time. The ten largest account for around 1.3% of the sample. Sequences were obtained from PBMCs or T cells enriched from blood (not recorded which). These receptors were taken from a woman aged 35 to 49 with acute COVID-19.

This clone has only one observation. The chain combines TRBV18 with TRBJ2-3, with 7 positions matching TRBD1. This CDR3 has 14 amino acids. CDR1 is KGHSH and CDR2 is LQKENI in the germline V gene. V was pared by 5 bases and J by 3 bases, with 5 bases of the junction left unmatched. The chain's CDR3 is CASSSPTGTDTQYF. CDR3 DNA: TGTGCCAGCTCATCCCCGACAGGGACAGATACGCAGTATTTT.

The V and J genes are TRBV29-1 and TRBJ2-5; perhaps TRBD1 as D (6 bases). The V and J ends lost 6 bases and 4 bases respectively, with 9 bases between them. The germline CDR1 and CDR2 sequences are SQVTM and ANQGSEA. The CDR3 is made up of 11 amino acids. CDR3 coding DNA: TGCAGCGTCCCACAGGGAGAGACCCAGTACTTC. Translated: CSVPQGETQYF.

V and J are TRBV6-1 and TRBJ2-7; TRBD2 matches at 7 bases. Germline V gives CDR1 MNHNS, CDR2 SASEGT. The CDR3 has 14 residues. Trimming at V came to 3 bases and at J to 5 bases, leaving 7 bases not matched to a gene. The CDR3, as DNA: TGTGCCAGCAGTGAGGCCGGACTAGGTAACGAGCAGTACTTC. Translating gives CASSEAGLGNEQYF.

The gene calls are TRBV2 and TRBJ1-1, with D tentatively TRBD1 (5 bases). The CDR3 is 15 residues long. Germline values: CDR1 SNHLY, CDR2 FYNNEI. Trimming stripped 7 bases from V and 1 base from J, with 16 bases between. CDR3 amino acids: CASIPSPGKNTEAFF. The CDR3 coding sequence is TGTGCCAGCATTCCTTCCCCAGGGAAGAACACTGAAGCTTTCTTT.

The V gene is TRBV28, the J gene TRBJ1-1; D possibly corresponds to TRBD1 (6 bases). V lost 5 bases and J lost 1, with 17 bases in between. Germline CDR1 and CDR2: MDHEN and SYDVKM. The CDR3 contains 16 residues. This CDR3 is CASSAPYRAENTEAFF. The CDR3, as DNA: TGTGCCAGCAGTGCCCCTTACAGGGCCGAGAACACTGAAGCTTTCTTT. Together with reference TRBV28 and TRBJ1-1, the CDR3 gives the full variable domain: DVKVTQSSRYLVKRTGEKVFLECVQDMDHENMFWYRQDPGLGLRLIYFSYDVKMKEKGDIPEGYSVSREKKERFSLILESASTNQTSMYLCASSAPYRAENTEAFFGQGTRLTVV.

The chain carries TRBV29-1 and TRBJ2-3, with TRBD1 matching over 9 bases. CDR3 length: 14 residues. Germline V gene lookup returns CDR1 SQVTM and CDR2 ANQGSEA. J was trimmed by 0 bases and V by 7 bases; bases with no gene match: 5. In DNA form, the CDR3 reads TGCAGCGCACTGGACAGGGGAAGCACAGATACGCAGTATTTT. Protein: CSALDRGSTDTQYF.

J is TRBJ2-1 and V is TRBV19, with 8 bases lining up with TRBD2. CDR3 length: 15 residues. V shed 7 bases and J 4 bases; nucleotides not matched to a gene: 9. Germline-derived CDR1 and CDR2 are LNHDA and SQIVND (reference sequence). For the CDR3, the DNA is TGTGCCAGTAAAGATAGCGGGAATGGTTACAATGAGCAGTTCTTC. It is translated as CASKDSGNGYNEQFF.

The V call is TRBV19, the J call TRBJ2-3; tentative D call: TRBD2 (7 bases). Germline lookup yields CDR1 LNHDA and CDR2 SQIVND (reference sequence). This CDR3 is 18 amino acids long. Trimming shortened V by 3 bases and J by 1 base, and 20 bases separated the two germline ends. Written as DNA, the CDR3 is TGTGCCAGTAGTATGAACCGGGGGGCGGGTCCCGGCACAGATACGCAGTATTTT. Protein product: CASSMNRGAGPGTDTQYF.